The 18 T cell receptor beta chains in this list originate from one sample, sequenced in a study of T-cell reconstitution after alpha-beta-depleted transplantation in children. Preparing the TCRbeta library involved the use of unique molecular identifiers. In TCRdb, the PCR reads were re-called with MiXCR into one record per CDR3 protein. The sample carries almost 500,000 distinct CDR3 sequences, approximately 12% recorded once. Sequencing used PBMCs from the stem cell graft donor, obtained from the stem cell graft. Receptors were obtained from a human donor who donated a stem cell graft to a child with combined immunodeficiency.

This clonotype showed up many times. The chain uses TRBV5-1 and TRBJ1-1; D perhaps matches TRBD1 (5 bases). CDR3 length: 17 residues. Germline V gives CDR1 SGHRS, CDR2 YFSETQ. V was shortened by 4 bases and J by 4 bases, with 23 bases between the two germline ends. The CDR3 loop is CASSPEPNGAGGTEAFF. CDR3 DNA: TGCGCCAGCAGCCCAGAACCCAATGGGGCCGGGGGCACTGAAGCTTTCTTT. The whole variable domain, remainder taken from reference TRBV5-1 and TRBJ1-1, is KAGVTQTPRYLIKTRGQQVTLSCSPISGHRSVSWYQQTPGQGLQFLFEYFSETQRNKGNFPGRFSGRQFSNSRSEMNVSTLELGDSALYLCASSPEPNGAGGTEAFFGQGTRLTVV.

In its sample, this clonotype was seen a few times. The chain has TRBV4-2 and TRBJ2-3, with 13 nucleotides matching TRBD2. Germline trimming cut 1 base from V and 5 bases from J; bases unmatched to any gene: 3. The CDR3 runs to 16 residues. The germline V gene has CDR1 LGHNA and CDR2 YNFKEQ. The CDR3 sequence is CASSQVTSGRGDTQYF. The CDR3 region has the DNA TGTGCCAGCAGCCAAGTTACTAGCGGGAGGGGAGATACGCAGTATTTT.

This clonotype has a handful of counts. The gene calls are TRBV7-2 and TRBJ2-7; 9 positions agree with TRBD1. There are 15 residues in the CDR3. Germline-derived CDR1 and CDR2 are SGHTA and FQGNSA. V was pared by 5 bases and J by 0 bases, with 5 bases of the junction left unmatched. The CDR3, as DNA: TGTGCCAGCAGCCGTGAACAGGGGGCCTCCTACGAGCAGTACTTC. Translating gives CASSREQGASYEQYF.

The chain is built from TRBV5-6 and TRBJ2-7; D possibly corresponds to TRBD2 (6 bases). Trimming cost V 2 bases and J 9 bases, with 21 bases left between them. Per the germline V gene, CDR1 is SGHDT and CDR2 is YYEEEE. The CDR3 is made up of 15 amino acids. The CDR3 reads CASSFSSGDHFGQYF. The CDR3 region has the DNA TGTGCCAGCAGCTTTTCCTCGGGGGACCACTTTGGGCAGTACTTC.

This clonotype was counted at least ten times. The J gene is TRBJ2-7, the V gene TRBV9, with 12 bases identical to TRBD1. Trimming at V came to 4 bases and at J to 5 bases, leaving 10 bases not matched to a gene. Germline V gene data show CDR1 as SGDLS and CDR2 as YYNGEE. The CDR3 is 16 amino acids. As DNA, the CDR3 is TGTGCCAGCAGCCCAGTGGGGGACAGGGGGCTAAACGAGCAGTACTTC. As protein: CASSPVGDRGLNEQYF. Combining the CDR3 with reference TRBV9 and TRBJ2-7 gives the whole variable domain DSGVTQTPKHLITATGQRVTLRCSPRSGDLSVYWYQQSLDQGLQFLIQYYNGEERAKGNILERFSAQQFPDLHSELNLSSLELGDSALYFCASSPVGDRGLNEQYFGPGTRLTVT.

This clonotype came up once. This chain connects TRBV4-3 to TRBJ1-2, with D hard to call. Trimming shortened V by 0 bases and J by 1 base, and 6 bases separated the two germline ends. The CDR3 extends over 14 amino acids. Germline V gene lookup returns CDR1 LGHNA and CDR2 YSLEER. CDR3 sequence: CASSQEAVNYGYTF. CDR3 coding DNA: TGCGCCAGCAGCCAAGAGGCGGTTAACTATGGCTACACCTTC.

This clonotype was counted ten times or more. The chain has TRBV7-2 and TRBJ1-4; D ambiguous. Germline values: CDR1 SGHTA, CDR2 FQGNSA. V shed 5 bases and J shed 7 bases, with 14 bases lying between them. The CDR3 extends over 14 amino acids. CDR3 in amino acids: CASSPMGFSEKLFF. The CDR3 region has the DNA TGTGCCAGCAGCCCGATGGGGTTTAGTGAAAAACTGTTTTTT.

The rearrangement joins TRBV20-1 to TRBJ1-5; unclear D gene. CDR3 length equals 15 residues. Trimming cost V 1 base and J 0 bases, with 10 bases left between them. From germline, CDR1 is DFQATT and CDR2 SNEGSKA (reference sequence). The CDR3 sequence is CSARGTANSNQPQHF. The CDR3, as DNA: TGCAGTGCTAGAGGTACGGCTAATAGCAATCAGCCCCAGCATTTT.

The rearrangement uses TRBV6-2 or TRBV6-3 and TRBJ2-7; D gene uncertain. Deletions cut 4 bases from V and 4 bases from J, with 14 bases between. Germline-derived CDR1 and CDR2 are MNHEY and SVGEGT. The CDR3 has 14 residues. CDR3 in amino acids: CASSSSLLPYEQYF. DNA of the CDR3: TGTGCCAGCAGTTCCAGTCTTCTCCCTTACGAGCAGTACTTC.

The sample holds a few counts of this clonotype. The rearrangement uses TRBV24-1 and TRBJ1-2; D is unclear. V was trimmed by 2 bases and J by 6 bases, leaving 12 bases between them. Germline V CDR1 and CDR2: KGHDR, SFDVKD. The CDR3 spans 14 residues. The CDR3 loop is CATSDSSDWNGYTF. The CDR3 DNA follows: TGTGCCACCAGTGATTCGTCAGACTGGAATGGCTACACCTTC.

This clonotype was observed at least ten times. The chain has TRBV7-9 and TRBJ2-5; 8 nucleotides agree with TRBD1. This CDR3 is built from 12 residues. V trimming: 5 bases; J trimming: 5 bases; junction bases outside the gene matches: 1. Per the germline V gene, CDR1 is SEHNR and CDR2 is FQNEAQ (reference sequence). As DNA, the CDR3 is TGTGCCAGCAGCAGACAGGGGGAGACCCAGTACTTC. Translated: CASSRQGETQYF.

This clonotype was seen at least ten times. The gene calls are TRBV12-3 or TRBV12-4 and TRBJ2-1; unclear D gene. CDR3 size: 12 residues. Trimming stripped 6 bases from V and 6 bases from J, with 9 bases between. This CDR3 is CASRPKGNEQFF. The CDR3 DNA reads TGTGCCAGCAGACCCAAGGGCAATGAGCAGTTCTTC.

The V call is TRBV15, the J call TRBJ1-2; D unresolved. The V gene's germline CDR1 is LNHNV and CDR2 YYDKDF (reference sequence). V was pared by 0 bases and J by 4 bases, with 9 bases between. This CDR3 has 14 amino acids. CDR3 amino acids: CATSRDVGIYGYTF. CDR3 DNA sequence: TGTGCCACCAGCAGAGATGTAGGGATCTATGGCTACACCTTC.

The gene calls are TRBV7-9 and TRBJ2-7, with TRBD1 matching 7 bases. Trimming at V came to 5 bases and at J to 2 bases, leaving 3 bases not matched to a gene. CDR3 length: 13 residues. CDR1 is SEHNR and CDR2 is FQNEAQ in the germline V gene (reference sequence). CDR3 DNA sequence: TGTGCCAGCAGCGGGACAGCCGCCTACGAGCAGTACTTC. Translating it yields CASSGTAAYEQYF.

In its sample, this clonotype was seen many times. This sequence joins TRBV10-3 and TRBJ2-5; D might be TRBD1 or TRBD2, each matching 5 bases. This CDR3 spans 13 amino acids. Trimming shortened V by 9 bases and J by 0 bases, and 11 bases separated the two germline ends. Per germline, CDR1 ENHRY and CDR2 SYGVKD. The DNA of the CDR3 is TGTGCCATGGCCGGGGCTAACCAAGAGACCCAGTACTTC. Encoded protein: CAMAGANQETQYF.

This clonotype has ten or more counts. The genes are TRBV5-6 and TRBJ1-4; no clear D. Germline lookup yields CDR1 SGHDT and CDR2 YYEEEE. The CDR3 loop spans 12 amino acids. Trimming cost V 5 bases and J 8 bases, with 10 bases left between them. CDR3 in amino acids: CASSLGEEKLFF. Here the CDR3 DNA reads TGTGCCAGCAGTCTGGGCGAGGAAAAACTGTTTTTT. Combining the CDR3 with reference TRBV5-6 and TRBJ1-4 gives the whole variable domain DAGVTQSPTHLIKTRGQQVTLRCSPKSGHDTVSWYQQALGQGPQFIFQYYEEEERQRGNFPDRFSGHQFPNYSSELNVNALLLGDSALYLCASSLGEEKLFFGSGTQLSVL.

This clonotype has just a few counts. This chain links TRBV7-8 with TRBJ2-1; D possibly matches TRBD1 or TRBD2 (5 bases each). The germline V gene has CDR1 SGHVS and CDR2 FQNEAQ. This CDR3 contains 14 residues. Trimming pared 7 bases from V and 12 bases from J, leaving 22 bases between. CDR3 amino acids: CASIQGDLIRGQFF. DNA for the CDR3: TGTGCCAGCATCCAGGGAGACCTGATAAGGGGGCAGTTCTTC.

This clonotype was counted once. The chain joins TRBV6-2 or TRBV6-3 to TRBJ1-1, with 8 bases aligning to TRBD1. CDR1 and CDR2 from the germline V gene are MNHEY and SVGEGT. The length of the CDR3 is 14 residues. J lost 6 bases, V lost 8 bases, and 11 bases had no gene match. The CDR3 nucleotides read TGTGCCAGCGCCGAGACAGGGGCGGTGTCTGAAGCTTTCTTT. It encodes CASAETGAVSEAFF.